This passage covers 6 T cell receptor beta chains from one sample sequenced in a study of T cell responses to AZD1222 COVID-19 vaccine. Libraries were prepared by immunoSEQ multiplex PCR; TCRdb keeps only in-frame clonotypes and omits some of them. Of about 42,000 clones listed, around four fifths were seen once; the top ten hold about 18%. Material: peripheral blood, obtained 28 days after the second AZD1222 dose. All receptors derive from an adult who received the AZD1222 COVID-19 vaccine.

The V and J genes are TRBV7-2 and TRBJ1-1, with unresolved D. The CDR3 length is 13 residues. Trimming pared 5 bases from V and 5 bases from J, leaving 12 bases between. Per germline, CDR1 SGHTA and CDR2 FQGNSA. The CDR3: CASSDPLGTEAFF. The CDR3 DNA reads TGTGCCAGCAGCGATCCCCTGGGTACTGAAGCTTTCTTT.

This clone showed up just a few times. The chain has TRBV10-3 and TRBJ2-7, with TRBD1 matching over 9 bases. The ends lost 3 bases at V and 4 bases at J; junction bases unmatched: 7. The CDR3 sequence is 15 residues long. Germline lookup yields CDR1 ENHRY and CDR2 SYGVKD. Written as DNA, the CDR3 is TGTGCCATCAGTGATCCGACAGGGGGACTATACGAGCAGTACTTC. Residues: CAISDPTGGLYEQYF.

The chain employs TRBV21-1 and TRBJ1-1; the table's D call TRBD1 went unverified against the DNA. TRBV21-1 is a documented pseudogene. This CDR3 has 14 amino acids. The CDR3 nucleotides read TGTGCCAGCGGGACAGGGATTATGAACACTGAAGCTTTCTTT. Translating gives CASGTGIMNTEAFF.

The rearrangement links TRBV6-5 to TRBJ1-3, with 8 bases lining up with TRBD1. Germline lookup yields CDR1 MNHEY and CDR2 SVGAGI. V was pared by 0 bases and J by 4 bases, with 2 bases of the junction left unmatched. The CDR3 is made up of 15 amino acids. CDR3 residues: CASSYSGTGGNTIYF. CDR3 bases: TGTGCCAGCAGTTACTCAGGGACAGGAGGAAACACCATATATTTT.

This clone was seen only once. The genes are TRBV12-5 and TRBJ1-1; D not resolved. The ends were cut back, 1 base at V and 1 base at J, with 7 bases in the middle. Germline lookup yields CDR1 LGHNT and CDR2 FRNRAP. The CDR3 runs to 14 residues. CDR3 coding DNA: TGTGCTAGTGGTTTGGCGACACAGAACACTGAAGCTTTCTTT. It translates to CASGLATQNTEAFF.

The CDR3 bases are TGCGCCAGCAGCTTGGTTAGGGGGGTGAACACTGAAGCTTTCTTT. Amino acid sequence: CASSLVRGVNTEAFF. This chain uses TRBV5-1 with TRBJ1-1; D may be TRBD1 (6 bases). The V gene lost 0 bases and the J gene lost 0 bases, with 9 bases spanning the gap. The CDR3 contains 15 residues. Germline CDR1 reads SGHRS; CDR2 reads YFSETQ.